This T cell receptor beta chain is from a study of cytomegalovirus exposure and HLA in healthy donors. V lost 2 bases to trimming and J lost 4 bases; unmatched junction nucleotides: 7. This CDR3 region has 15 residues. CDR1 is LNHNV, CDR2 YYDKDF, per germline (reference sequence). PCR used 60 Vbeta primers and 13 Jbeta primers. In the original analysis: Counted up in a later analysis, unique TCR beta chains came to around 80 million, with roughly 11 million shared. TCRdb's table, derived via immunoSEQ multiplex PCR, lists solely in-frame clones and lacks some. The DNA gave D and trimming, while V, J and clone size come from that table. The data show over 100,000 clones, around 77% seen once. In its sample, this clone was seen once. Its antigen is not identified. Whole-study results and caveats: A few V segments could not be told apart, such as TRBV6-2 and TRBV6-3, and were left out. The productive fraction for most TCR beta V segments was about 87% or about 30% in an earlier analysis.

The sample taken for sequencing was PBMCs. The chain carries TRBV15 and TRBJ1-2; 7 nucleotides align to TRBD1. The TCR originated in a male donor in good health and CMV-seropositive. The CDR3 spells CATSRTSTGVYGYTF. Written as DNA, the CDR3 is TGTGCCACCAGCAGAACGTCAACAGGGGTCTATGGCTACACCTTC.